These T cell receptor beta chains were read from a single sample in a study of cytomegalovirus exposure and HLA in healthy donors. Using immunoSEQ multiplex PCR, the repertoire was profiled, and TCRdb retains in-frame clones only, with some absent. This sample has approximately 110,000 clones, with roughly 79% found just once. The sequencing input was PBMCs. These receptors all come from a man aged 35 to 55 in good health and CMV-seronegative. Both conserved end residues are part of each CDR3. The D gene is left open where the match is weak. Expanded clones get a size class; other rows say once, few or many, or leave the size out.

cdr3_nt	cdr3_aa	v_call	j_call	d_call	clone_size
TGTGCCTGGAGTAAGCGTAGCACAGATACGCAGTATTTT	CAWSKRSTDTQYF	TRBV30	TRBJ2-3	.	once
TGTGCCCCCGAAGCGGGGAGGGGTGGCTACACCTTC	CAPEAGRGGYTF	TRBV11-3	TRBJ1-2	.	.
TGTGCCATCAGTGCTTCAGGACAGGGATATTACAATGAGCAGTTCTTC	CAISASGQGYYNEQFF	TRBV10-3	TRBJ2-1	TRBD1	.
TGTGCCAGCAGCCAAGATCTCGGGACAGAGAACTGCGAGCAGTACTTC	CASSQDLGTENCEQYF	TRBV4-2	TRBJ2-7	TRBD1	.
TGTGCCAGCAGACCCCTCGACGGGCGGGGGCGAAACGAGCAGTACTTC	CASRPLDGRGRNEQYF	TRBV28	TRBJ2-7	.	few
TGTGCCAGCAGCGGACCGGGACAGGGGGCGCGTGGCTCCTACGAGCAGTACTTC	CASSGPGQGARGSYEQYF	TRBV5-8	TRBJ2-7	TRBD1	.
TGTGCCAGCAGCGTACAGAACACCGGGGAGCTGTTTTTT	CASSVQNTGELFF	TRBV5-6	TRBJ2-2	.	.
TGCGCCAGCAGTGACGAGGCCTTCCTCTCTGGGGCCAACGTCCTGACTTTC	CASSDEAFLSGANVLTF	TRBV10-2	TRBJ2-6	.	.
TGTGCCAGCAGTCCTACAGGGAACTATGGCTACACCTTC	CASSPTGNYGYTF	TRBV27	TRBJ1-2	.	few
TGCGCCAGCAGCCAACGAAGCCTGAGTATCATGAACACTGAAGCTTTCTTT	CASSQRSLSIMNTEAFF	TRBV4-1	TRBJ1-1	.	few
TGTGCCAGCAGTTACTCGATGCAGGGGGCCCACGAGCAGTACTTC	CASSYSMQGAHEQYF	TRBV6-5	TRBJ2-7	TRBD1	.
TGCGCCAGCAGCTTGCAGGGGTTTCTAGAGACCCAGTACTTC	CASSLQGFLETQYF	TRBV5-1	TRBJ2-5	.	once
TGTGCCAGCAGCTCCCAACGGGGTGTCGGGAACTATGGCTACACCTTC	CASSSQRGVGNYGYTF	TRBV11-2	TRBJ1-2	.	.
TGTGCCAGCAGCATACCGGGACAGGTTTTTTACGAGCAGTACTTC	CASSIPGQVFYEQYF	TRBV5-6	TRBJ2-7	TRBD1	once
TGTGCCAGCAGCTCTTGGACAGACTATGGCTACACCTTC	CASSSWTDYGYTF	TRBV7-8	TRBJ1-2	.	.
TGTGCCAGCAGCTTTACAGTCACAGATACGCAGTATTTT	CASSFTVTDTQYF	TRBV7-2	TRBJ2-3	.	.
TGTGCCATCAGTGGATCGGAGAGTTCGCGGGGCTACACCTTC	CAISGSESSRGYTF	TRBV10-3	TRBJ1-2	.	.